There are many counts of the clone carrying this TCR beta chain. One entry per CDR3 protein results from TCRdb running MiXCR on the 5' RACE reads. This sample yields about 240,000 distinct CDR3 sequences, of which 7.5% are seen a single time; about 5.8% belongs to the top ten. This record belongs to a study of identical twins. Germline values: CDR1 WSHSY, CDR2 SAAADI. This CDR3 region has 15 residues. V was clipped by 3 bases and J by 2 bases, with 11 bases between them. Another study also made use of these data, one on yellow fever vaccine responses in identical twins.

V usage is TRBV10-2 and J usage is TRBJ1-5, with D hard to call. The sample taken for sequencing was CD8+ T cells sorted from blood. The receptor was isolated from a woman aged 18-29 years in good health. Here the CDR3 DNA reads TGCGCCAGCAGTGAAGGCAAGTTTGGCAATCAGCCCCAGCATTTT. Its translation: CASSEGKFGNQPQHF.